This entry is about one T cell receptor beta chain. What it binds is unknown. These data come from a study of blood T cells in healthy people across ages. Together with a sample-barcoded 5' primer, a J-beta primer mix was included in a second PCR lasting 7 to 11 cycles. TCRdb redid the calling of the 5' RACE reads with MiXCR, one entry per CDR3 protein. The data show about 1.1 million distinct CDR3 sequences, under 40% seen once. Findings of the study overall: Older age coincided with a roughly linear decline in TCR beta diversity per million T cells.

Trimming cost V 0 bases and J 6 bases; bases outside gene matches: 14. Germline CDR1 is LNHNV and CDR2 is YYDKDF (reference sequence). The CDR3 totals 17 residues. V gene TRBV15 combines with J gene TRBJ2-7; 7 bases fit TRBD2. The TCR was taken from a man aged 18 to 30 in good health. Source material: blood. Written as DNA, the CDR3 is TGTGCCACCAGCAGAGATTCCGGACGGGGGGTAGCAGGCGAGCAGTACTTC. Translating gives CATSRDSGRGVAGEQYF.